Many counts were recorded for the clone carrying this T cell receptor beta chain. Its antigen is currently unknown. The authors deemed Graves' hyperthyroidism stable absent ophthalmopathy progression within 18 months. Each 10 ml fresh peripheral blood draw supplied the PBMCs. These data originate in a study of T cells in Graves' hyperthyroidism and ophthalmopathy. On the study more broadly: Peripheral blood was collected at initial diagnosis, before any treatment.

Germline V CDR1 and CDR2: SGHRS, YFSETQ. Trimming cost V 7 bases and J 1 base; bases outside gene matches: 10. CDR3 size: 15 residues. Researchers amplified the TCR beta CDR3 regions from RNA transcripts. Primed by the HTBI set, a first-round RT-PCR was run on the TCR CDR3. TCRdb re-called the multiplex PCR reads through MiXCR, storing one row per CDR3 protein. The sample gives around 300,000 distinct CDR3 sequences, roughly 13% of which show up once; around 24% is in the top ten. Overall study results and limits: Clonotypes that were expanded in thyroid above 0.001 mostly appeared in blood too.

The receptor was derived from a woman aged 25 to 45 with Graves' hyperthyroidism. Sequencing input: blood. The chain uses TRBV5-1 and TRBJ2-5, with 7 positions matching TRBD1. CDR3 nucleotides: TGCGCCAGCCGACCATTTGGGACAGCCCAAGAGACCCAGTACTTC. Translation: CASRPFGTAQETQYF.